A single count supports the clone carrying this TCR beta chain. Its antigen remains unknown. Sequenced by immunoSEQ multiplex PCR; TCRdb stores in-frame clones only, minus some. Here the sample spans 25,000 to 35,000 clones, about 90% being singletons. V shed 5 bases and J shed 4 bases, with 6 bases lying between them. Germline CDR1 LNHDA, CDR2 SQIVND (reference sequence). This CDR3 has 13 amino acids. The data originate from a study of regulatory and conventional T cells in RAG deficiency. Study-wide findings and caveats: In Omenn syndrome, Treg and Tconv repertoires overlapped >75%.

The data also belong to a second study, concerning regulatory T cells. That study adds: The primer mix had 52 TRBV and 13 TRBJ primers.

This sequence originates from a human donor in good health. The chain uses TRBV19 and TRBJ2-6, with unresolved D. Sequencing was done on a sample of CD8+ T cells sorted from blood. CDR3 sequence: CASSGSGANVLTF. CDR3 DNA: TGTGCCAGTAGTGGATCGGGGGCCAACGTCCTGACTTTC.